These 9 T cell receptor beta chains were sequenced from one sample in a study of T cells in Graves' hyperthyroidism and ophthalmopathy. The source material, RNA transcripts, was used to amplify TCR beta CDR3 regions. The HTBI primer set drove a first-round RT-PCR of the TCR CDR3. TCRdb itself ran the multiplex PCR reads through MiXCR, one entry per CDR3 protein. The table records hundreds of thousands of distinct CDR3 sequences, roughly 13% of them present only once. The source material was blood. These receptors came from a woman younger than 30 with Graves' hyperthyroidism.

The chain recombines TRBV28 with TRBJ2-1; the D call may be TRBD1 or TRBD2 (5 bases each). Trimming removed 4 bases from V and 9 bases from J, with 10 bases in between. CDR3 length: 12 residues. CDR1 and CDR2 (germline): MDHEN, SYDVKM. The CDR3 region is CASSYLGGEQFF. The CDR3 bases are TGTGCCAGCAGTTACCTTGGGGGTGAGCAGTTCTTC.

This chain joins TRBV9 and TRBJ1-4, with TRBD1 as a possible D gene (5 bases). The CDR3 spans 14 residues. V was cut by 7 bases and J by 5 bases, with 15 bases left in between. Germline values: CDR1 SGDLS, CDR2 YYNGEE. CDR3 nucleotide sequence: TGTGCCAGCTGCGAAGGGACGGGAAATGAAAAACTGTTTTTT. Protein: CASCEGTGNEKLFF.

This clonotype came up many times. The V gene is TRBV20-1, the J gene TRBJ2-3; D possibly corresponds to TRBD2 (5 bases). V was pared by 4 bases and J by 2 bases, with 13 bases between. Germline CDR1 and CDR2: DFQATT and SNEGSKA (reference sequence). This CDR3 has 14 residues. CDR3 in DNA: TGCAGTGCTATGCGACGGGGAGTCACAGATACGCAGTATTTT. Its protein product is CSAMRRGVTDTQYF.

This clonotype came up many times. The genes are TRBV11-3 and TRBJ2-1, with D possibly TRBD1 on 5 matching bases. The germline gives CDR1 SGHNT, CDR2 YENEEA. The V and J ends lost 4 bases and 8 bases respectively, with 12 bases between them. The CDR3 contains 13 residues. CDR3 bases: TGTGCCAGCAGCTCGTTTGGGGCCCATGAGCAGTTCTTC. Translated, it gives CASSSFGAHEQFF.

This clonotype was recorded at least ten times. The rearrangement links TRBV9 to TRBJ2-7; 7 bases line up with TRBD1. Germline V gene data show CDR1 as SGDLS and CDR2 as YYNGEE. There are 15 residues in the CDR3. V lost 4 bases, J lost 0 bases, and 7 bases stayed unmatched. CDR3 nucleotides: TGTGCCAGCAGCCGGACAGGTGCTAGCTCCTACGAGCAGTACTTC. As protein: CASSRTGASSYEQYF.

This clonotype showed up many times. CDR3 amino acids: CSVLGLGHPNTEAFF. For the CDR3, the DNA is TGCAGCGTCCTGGGGTTGGGACACCCGAACACTGAAGCTTTCTTT. The V call is TRBV29-1, the J call TRBJ1-1; D might be TRBD1 (6 bases). Germline loops: CDR1 SQVTM, CDR2 ANQGSEA. The V and J ends lost 6 bases and 1 base respectively, with 18 bases between them. This CDR3 is 15 amino acids long.

This clonotype has ten or more counts. The CDR3 sequence is CASSSDSTAYEQYF. The CDR3 bases are TGTGCCAGCAGTTCCGACAGTACCGCCTACGAGCAGTACTTC. The V gene is TRBV6-2 or TRBV6-3, the J gene TRBJ2-7; possibly TRBD1 for D (5 bases). Germline loops: CDR1 MNHEY, CDR2 SVGEGT. V lost 4 bases to trimming and J lost 2 bases, with 12 bases between them. This CDR3 contains 14 residues.

This clonotype has at least ten counts. The CDR3 DNA sequence: TGCAGTGCTACGGGACGGGGGCACAATGAGCAGTTCTTC. Its protein product is CSATGRGHNEQFF. V is TRBV20-1 and J is TRBJ2-1, with D possibly being TRBD1 or TRBD2 (6 bases each). CDR1 and CDR2 (germline): DFQATT, SNEGSKA (reference sequence). This CDR3 is 13 amino acids long. V lost 4 bases to trimming and J lost 5 bases, with 12 bases between them.

This clonotype has ten or more counts. V and J are TRBV9 and TRBJ1-1; no firm D call. Germline values: CDR1 SGDLS, CDR2 YYNGEE. This CDR3 has 13 residues. Trimming stripped 1 base from V and 6 bases from J, with 10 bases between. The CDR3 loop reads CASSVSRVSEAFF. In DNA form, the CDR3 reads TGTGCCAGCAGCGTATCTCGAGTCTCTGAAGCTTTCTTT.